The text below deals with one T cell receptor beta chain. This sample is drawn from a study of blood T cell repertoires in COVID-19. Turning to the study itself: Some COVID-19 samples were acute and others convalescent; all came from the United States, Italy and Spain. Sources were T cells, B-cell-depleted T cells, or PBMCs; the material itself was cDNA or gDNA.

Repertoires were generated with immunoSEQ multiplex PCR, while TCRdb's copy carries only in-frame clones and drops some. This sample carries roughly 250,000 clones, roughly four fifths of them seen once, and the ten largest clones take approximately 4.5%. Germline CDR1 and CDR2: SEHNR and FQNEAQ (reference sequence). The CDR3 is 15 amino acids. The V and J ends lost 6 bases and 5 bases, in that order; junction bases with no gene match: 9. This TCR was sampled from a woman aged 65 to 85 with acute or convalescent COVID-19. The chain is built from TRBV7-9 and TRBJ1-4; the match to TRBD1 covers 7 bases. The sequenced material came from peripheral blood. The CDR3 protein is CASRPGQASNEKLFF. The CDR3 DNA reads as TGTGCCAGCAGACCCGGACAGGCCTCAAATGAAAAACTGTTTTTT. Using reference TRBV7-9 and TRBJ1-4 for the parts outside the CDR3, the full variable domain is DTGVSQNPRHKITKRGQNVTFRCDPISEHNRLYWYRQTLGQGPEFLTYFQNEAQLEKSRLLSDRFSAERPKGSFSTLEIQRTEQGDSAMYLCASRPGQASNEKLFFGSGTQLSVL.